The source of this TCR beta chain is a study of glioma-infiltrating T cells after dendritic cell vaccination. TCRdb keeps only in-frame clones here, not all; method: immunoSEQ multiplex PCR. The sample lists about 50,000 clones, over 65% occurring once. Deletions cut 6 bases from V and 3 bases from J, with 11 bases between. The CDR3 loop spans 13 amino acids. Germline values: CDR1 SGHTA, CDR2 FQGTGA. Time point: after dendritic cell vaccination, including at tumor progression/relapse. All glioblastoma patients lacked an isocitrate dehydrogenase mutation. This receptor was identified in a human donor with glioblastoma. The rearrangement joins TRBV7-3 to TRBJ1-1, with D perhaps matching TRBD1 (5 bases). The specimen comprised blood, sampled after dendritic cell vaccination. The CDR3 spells CASRDPGDTEAFF. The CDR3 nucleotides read TGTGCCAGCAGGGACCCGGGGGACACTGAAGCTTTCTTT.